The 10 T cell receptor beta chains below all came from one sample that was sequenced in a study of blood T cells in healthy people across ages. A second roughly 7 to 11 cycle PCR used barcoded and J-beta primers. TCRdb reprocessed the 5' RACE reads via MiXCR and lists one record per CDR3 protein. The sample shows fewer than 1,000,000 distinct CDR3 sequences, more than 35% of them seen only once. The sequencing input was blood. Receptors originate from a man aged 80 or over in good health.

This clonotype has more than one count but fewer than ten. V is TRBV6-1 and J is TRBJ1-2; D gene unclear. Germline CDR1 and CDR2: MNHNS and SASEGT. Deletions cut 5 bases from V and 8 bases from J, with 9 bases between. The CDR3 is 11 residues long. This CDR3 is CASSRATGYTF. CDR3 bases: TGTGCCAGCAGTCGGGCCACCGGCTACACCTTC.

V usage is TRBV7-2 and J usage is TRBJ1-1; 9 positions match TRBD1. The junction had 8 bases not matched to a gene; V was cut back by 2 bases and J by 1 base. The length of the CDR3 is 17 residues. Germline values: CDR1 SGHTA, CDR2 FQGNSA. CDR3 protein: CASSLLTGGLTNTEAFF. The DNA of the CDR3 is TGTGCCAGCAGCTTACTTACAGGGGGCCTGACGAACACTGAAGCTTTCTTT.

The chain is built from TRBV7-2 and TRBJ1-3; D uncertain. Trimming removed 5 bases at V and 2 bases at J, with 10 bases between. The CDR3 has 14 residues. Germline V gene data show CDR1 as SGHTA and CDR2 as FQGNSA. The chain's CDR3 is CASSPNFPGNTIYF. The CDR3, as DNA: TGTGCCAGCAGCCCAAACTTCCCTGGAAACACCATATATTTT.

The J gene is TRBJ2-7, the V gene TRBV20-1, with D maybe TRBD2 (5 bases). The J call may be mistaken, given a closer DNA end match to TRBJ2-5. Germline-derived CDR1 and CDR2 are DFQATT and SNEGSKA (reference sequence). The CDR3 runs 13 residues. The CDR3 spells CSATDWSQETQYF. Here the CDR3 DNA reads TGCAGTGCTACGGACTGGTCCCAGGAGACCCAGTACTTC.

This clonotype has more than one count but fewer than ten. The chain carries TRBV12-3 or TRBV12-4 and TRBJ1-3; 7 bases line up with TRBD1. The ends lost 5 bases at V and 2 bases at J; junction bases unmatched: 3. This CDR3 comprises 14 residues. CDR3 DNA sequence: TGTGCCAGCAGTGGGGGGACAGCTGGAAACACCATATATTTT. It is translated as CASSGGTAGNTIYF.

The J gene is TRBJ2-1, the V gene TRBV9; tentative D call: TRBD1 (5 bases). The CDR3 is 14 residues long. The V and J ends lost 4 bases and 3 bases respectively, with 11 bases between them. The germline CDR1 and CDR2 sequences are SGDLS and YYNGEE. CDR3 region: CASSLQAYYNEQFF. CDR3 sequence (DNA): TGTGCCAGCAGCCTACAGGCCTACTACAATGAGCAGTTCTTC. Variable domain in full (rest from reference TRBV9 and TRBJ2-1): DSGVTQTPKHLITATGQRVTLRCSPRSGDLSVYWYQQSLDQGLQFLIQYYNGEERAKGNILERFSAQQFPDLHSELNLSSLELGDSALYFCASSLQAYYNEQFFGPGTRLTVL.

This clonotype was recorded once. The CDR3 bases are TGTGCCAGCAGCCCGGCTGGGGCAGGGGACTACGAGCAGTACTTC. Translated: CASSPAGAGDYEQYF. The V call is TRBV7-2, the J call TRBJ2-7; possibly TRBD1 for D (6 bases). The germline V and J ends were trimmed by 5 bases and 3 bases, with 17 bases remaining between them. Germline CDR1 reads SGHTA; CDR2 reads FQGNSA. The CDR3 extends over 15 amino acids.

This clonotype was detected ten times or more. CDR3: CASSFGTRSEQYF. CDR3 bases: TGTGCCAGCAGCTTTGGGACACGGAGTGAGCAGTACTTC. The genes are TRBV5-6 and TRBJ2-7; D perhaps matches TRBD1 (6 bases). CDR1 is SGHDT, CDR2 YYEEEE, per germline. The V and J ends lost 2 bases and 7 bases respectively, with 13 bases between them. There are 13 residues in the CDR3.

The chain joins TRBV7-8 to TRBJ2-5; D ambiguous. V dropped 5 bases and J dropped 11 bases, with 18 bases sitting between them. Germline V gene lookup returns CDR1 SGHVS and CDR2 FQNEAQ. CDR3 length: 13 amino acids. Written as DNA, the CDR3 is TGTGCCAGCAGCCCCTCCCCGGAGCGAGTGCAGTACTTC. Translated, it gives CASSPSPERVQYF.

This clonotype was found a few times. J is TRBJ2-1 and V is TRBV9; D perhaps matches TRBD2 (5 bases). Germline CDR1 and CDR2: SGDLS and YYNGEE. Between the trimmed V and J ends, which lost 1 base and 5 bases, there was a span of 13 bases. CDR3 length: 15 amino acids. The CDR3 nucleotides read TGTGCCAGCAGCGTATCGTTTAGCGCAAACAATGAGCAGTTCTTC. This sequence encodes CASSVSFSANNEQFF.